This entry features one T cell receptor beta chain sequence. This clonotype was counted ten times or more. Its cognate antigen has yet to be identified. It has no much larger one-base neighbor in the sample; base qualities were not kept. Separate amplification of TCR alpha and beta chain libraries was performed from the second PCR step onward. Donor CMV status was determined by IFNgamma production from CD4+ T cells after overnight stimulation of fresh PBMCs with CMV viral lysate. Using Miltenyi beads, CD4 T cells were first positively selected, and CD8 T cells were then positively selected from the CD4-negative fraction. Cells were stained for CD3, CD4, CD8, CD45RA, CD27 and a live/dead dye and were sorted on a BD Aria II into four subsets based on CD45RA and CD27. Blood was obtained from a few healthy volunteers, and the blood from each volunteer was fractionated into CD4 and CD8 T cells and subsequently into four differentiation subsets. Around 110 ml of peripheral blood was collected from each donor, and PBMC were isolated by Ficoll-Paque PLUS density-gradient centrifugation. The sorted cells were lysed in RLT buffer, after which RNA was extracted using a Qiagen RNeasy kit and kept at -80 degrees C.

This sample stems from a study of naive and memory T cell subsets (dated by TCRdb to 2016 to 2017). About the study as a whole: The study applied an open-source, UMI-based TCR alpha and beta sequencing pipeline to sorted naive and memory peripheral blood T cell subsets. Complete agreement was observed between the functional CMV T cell responses and the IgG serology results. RNA was DNase-treated and reverse transcribed with TCR constant-region primers, mostly using SuperScript III.

The CDR3 covers 16 residues, taking in both the cysteine and the phenylalanine. The sequence is cut down to CDR3 DNA, 48 bases in frame from base 1. CDR1 SGHVS and CDR2 FQNEAQ were looked up in the germline V gene. Trimming takes 6 bases from V and 7 bases from J, and the germline ends sit 23 bases apart. Library creation used UMI-ligation and nested PCR. An equimolar mix of two oligonucleotides covering both TRBC1 and TRBC2 was used as the beta constant-region primer. Four rounds of PCR were used to amplify ligated cDNA, with nested alpha and beta constant-region primers being used together with the SP2 primer. A single-stranded oligonucleotide bearing the SP2 primer plus a 12-nucleotide UMI was ligated onto the 3' end of the cDNA by T4 RNA ligase 1. Incubation of the ligation reaction was carried out at 16 degrees C for 20-24 hours. PCR2 was typically performed as a SYBR Green qPCR and was stopped at a predetermined threshold so that over-amplification was prevented. Every purification after the first one was done using Agencourt AMPure XP magnetic beads. Libraries were quantified by Qubit and checked on a TapeStation, where a main peak was expected near 650 bp. The pooled libraries were sequenced on an Illumina MiSeq using v2 2x251 paired-end kits, which usually yielded 1-2 million reads per sample. Each sample was pooled at 3.5 to 5 nM, and about 4.5-8% PhiX was included to help cluster recognition. As for the original processing: V and J genes were assigned to Demultiplexor-processed FASTQ reads by Decombinator through tag matching, with a single base-pair mismatch being allowed. Collapsinator used UMIs to correct both sequencing errors and frequency errors arising from PCR heterogeneity. TCRs were translated and CDR3s were extracted from the conserved cysteine to the FGXG phenylalanine by CDR3Translator, with non-productive sequences being flagged. Gini, Shannon entropy and inverse Simpson indices were computed after subsampling the repertoires to the same number of UMI-defined TCRs. Clonotype abundance distributions were fitted to a power law by maximum likelihood within the linear range. For one naive CD8 sample, the pipeline and MIGEC produced similar UMI counts, unique TCR numbers and clonal distributions. In one analysis, naive TCRs also found in any memory subset of the same donor were removed from the naive repertoire. The repertoires were searched for about 7,300 CMV-associated CDR3 sequences that had been compiled from VDJdb and a published dataset. TCRdb trimmed the raw reads at Q25, called clones with MiXCR and kept productive beta chains. CDR3 protein duplicates are merged, each entry listing the most common genes and DNA. It is TCRdb's table, rather than the study itself, that gives the V and J calls and clone size. Recorded for this sample are tens of thousands of distinct CDR3 sequences; 10% to 12% of them occurred a single time. Approximately 0.14% of the sample is in the top ten clones.

Summary of the overall study and its limitations: The repertoire findings for the naive and memory subsets could not be validated against a ground truth because none was available. A few larger clonotypes were present in naive repertoires, particularly the CD8 repertoires, and these clonotypes were possibly memory cells re-expressing CD45RA. Each clonotype was defined as a single alpha or beta chain sequence rather than as a paired alpha/beta receptor. Once error correction was done, more than 85% of naive TCR sequences showed up just once, which made the naive abundance distributions much steeper than those of the memory subsets. RNA-based TCR counts may be influenced by expression changes linked to T cell activation and differentiation. In both CD4 and CD8 cells, the Gini index increased while Shannon and inverse Simpson diversity decreased from naive through CM, EM and EMRA. TCR abundance followed a power law with an exponent that was different for naive and memory subsets but consistent across the three individuals.

The V and J genes are TRBV7-8 and TRBJ2-3; the D region possibly corresponds to TRBD2 (7 bases align). The sample comprised naive CD4+ T cells from blood. This sample's cell subset or site label indicates: naive T cells, CD45RA high CD27+. The receptor was derived from a human donor in good health. CDR3 loop: CASSFSPRGGSYTQYF. In nucleotides, the sequence is TGTGCCAGCAGTTTTTCCCCCAGGGGCGGGAGTTATACGCAGTATTTT.